The T cell receptor (beta chain) described here comes from a study of T cells in Graves' hyperthyroidism and ophthalmopathy. The CDR3 regions of TCR beta were amplified from RNA transcripts. In the first-round RT-PCR of the TCR CDR3, the HTBI primer set was used. TCRdb reprocessed the multiplex PCR reads via MiXCR and lists one record per CDR3 protein. The data show around 700,000 distinct CDR3 sequences, just over 35% seen once. Many counts were recorded for this clonotype. Trimming pared 2 bases from V and 8 bases from J, leaving 9 bases between. The CDR3 covers 12 residues. This chain links TRBV12-3 or TRBV12-4 with TRBJ1-2; D is uncertain. The sample comprised blood. The clonotype comes from a woman in her forties with Graves' hyperthyroidism. The CDR3: CASSLLHLGYTF. CDR3 in DNA: TGTGCCAGCAGTTTACTACACCTGGGCTACACCTTC.